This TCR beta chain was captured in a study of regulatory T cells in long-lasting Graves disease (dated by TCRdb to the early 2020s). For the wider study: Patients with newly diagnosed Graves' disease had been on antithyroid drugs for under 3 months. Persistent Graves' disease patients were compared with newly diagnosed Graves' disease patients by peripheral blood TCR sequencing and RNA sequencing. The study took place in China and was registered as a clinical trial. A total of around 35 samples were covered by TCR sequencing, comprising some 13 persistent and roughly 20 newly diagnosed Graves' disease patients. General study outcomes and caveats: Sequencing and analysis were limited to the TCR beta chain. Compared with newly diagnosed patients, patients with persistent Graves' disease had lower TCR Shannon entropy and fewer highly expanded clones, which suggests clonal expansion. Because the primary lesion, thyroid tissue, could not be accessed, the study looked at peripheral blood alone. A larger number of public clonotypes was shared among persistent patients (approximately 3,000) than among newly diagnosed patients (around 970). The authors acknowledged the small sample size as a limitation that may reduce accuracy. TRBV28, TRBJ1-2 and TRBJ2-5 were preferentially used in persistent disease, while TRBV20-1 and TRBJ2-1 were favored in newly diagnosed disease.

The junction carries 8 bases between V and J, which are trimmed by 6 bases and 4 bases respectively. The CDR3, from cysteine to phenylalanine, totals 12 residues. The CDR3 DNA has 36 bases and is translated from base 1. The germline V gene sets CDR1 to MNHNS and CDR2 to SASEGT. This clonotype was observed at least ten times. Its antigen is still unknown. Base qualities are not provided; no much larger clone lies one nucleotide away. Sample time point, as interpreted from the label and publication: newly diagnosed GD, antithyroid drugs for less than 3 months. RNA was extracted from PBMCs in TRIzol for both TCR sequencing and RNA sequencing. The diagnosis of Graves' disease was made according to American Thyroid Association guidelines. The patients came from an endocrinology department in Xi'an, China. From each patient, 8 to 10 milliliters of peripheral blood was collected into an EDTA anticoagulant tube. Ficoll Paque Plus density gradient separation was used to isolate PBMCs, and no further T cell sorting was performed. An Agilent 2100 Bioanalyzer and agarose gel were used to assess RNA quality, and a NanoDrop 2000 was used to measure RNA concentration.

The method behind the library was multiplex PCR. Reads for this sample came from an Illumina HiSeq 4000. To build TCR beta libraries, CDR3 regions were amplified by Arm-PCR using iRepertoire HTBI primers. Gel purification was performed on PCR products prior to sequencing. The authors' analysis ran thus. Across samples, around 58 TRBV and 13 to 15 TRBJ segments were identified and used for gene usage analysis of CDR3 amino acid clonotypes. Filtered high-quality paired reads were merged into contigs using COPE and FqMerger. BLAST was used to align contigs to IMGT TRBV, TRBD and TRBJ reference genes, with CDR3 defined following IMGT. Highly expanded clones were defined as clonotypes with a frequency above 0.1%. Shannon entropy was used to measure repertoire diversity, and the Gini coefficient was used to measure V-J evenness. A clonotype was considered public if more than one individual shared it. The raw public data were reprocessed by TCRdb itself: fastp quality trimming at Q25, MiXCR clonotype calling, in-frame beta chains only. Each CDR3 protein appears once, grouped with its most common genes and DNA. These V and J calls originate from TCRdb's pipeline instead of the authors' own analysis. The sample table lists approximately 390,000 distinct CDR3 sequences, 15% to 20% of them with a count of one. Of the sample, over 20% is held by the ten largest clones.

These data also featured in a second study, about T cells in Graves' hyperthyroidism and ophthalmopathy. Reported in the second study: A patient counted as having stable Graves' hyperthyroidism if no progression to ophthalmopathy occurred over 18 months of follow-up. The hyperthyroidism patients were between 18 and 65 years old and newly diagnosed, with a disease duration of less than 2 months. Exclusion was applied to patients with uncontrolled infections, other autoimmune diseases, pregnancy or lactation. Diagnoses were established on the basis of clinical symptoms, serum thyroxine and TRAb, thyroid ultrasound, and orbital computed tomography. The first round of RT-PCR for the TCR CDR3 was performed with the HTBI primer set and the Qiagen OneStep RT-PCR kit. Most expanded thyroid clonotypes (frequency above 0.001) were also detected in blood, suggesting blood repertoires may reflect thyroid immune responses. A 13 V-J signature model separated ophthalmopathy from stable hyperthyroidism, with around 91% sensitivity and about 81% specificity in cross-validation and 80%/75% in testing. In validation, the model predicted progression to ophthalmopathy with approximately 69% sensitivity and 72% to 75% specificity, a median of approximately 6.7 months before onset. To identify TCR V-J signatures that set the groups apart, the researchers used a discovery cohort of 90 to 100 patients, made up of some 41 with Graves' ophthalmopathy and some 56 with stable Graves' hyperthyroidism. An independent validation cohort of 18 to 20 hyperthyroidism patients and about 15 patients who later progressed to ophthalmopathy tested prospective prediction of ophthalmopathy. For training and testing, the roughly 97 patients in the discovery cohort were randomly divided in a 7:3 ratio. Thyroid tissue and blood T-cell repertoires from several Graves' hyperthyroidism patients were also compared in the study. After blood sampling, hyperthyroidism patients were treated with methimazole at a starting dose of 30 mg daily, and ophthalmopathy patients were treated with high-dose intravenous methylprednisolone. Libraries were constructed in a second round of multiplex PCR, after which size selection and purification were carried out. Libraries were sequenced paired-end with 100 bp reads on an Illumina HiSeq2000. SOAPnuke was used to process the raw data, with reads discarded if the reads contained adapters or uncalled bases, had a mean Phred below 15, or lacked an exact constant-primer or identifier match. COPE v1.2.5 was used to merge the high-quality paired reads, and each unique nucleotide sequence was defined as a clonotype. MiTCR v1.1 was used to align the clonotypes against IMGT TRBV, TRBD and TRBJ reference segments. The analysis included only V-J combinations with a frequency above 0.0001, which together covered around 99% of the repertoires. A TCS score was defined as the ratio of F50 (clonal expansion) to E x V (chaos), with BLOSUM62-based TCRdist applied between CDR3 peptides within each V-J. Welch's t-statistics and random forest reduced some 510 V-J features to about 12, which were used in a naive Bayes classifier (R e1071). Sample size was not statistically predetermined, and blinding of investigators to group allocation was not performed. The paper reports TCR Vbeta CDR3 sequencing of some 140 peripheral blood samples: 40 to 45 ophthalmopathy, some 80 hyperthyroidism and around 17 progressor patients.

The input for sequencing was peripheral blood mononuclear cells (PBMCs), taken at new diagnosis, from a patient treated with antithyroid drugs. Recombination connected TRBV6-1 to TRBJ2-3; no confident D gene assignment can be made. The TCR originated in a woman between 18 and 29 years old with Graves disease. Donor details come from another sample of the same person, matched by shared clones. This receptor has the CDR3 CASRSWADTQYF. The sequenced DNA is TGTGCCAGCAGATCATGGGCAGATACGCAGTATTTT.